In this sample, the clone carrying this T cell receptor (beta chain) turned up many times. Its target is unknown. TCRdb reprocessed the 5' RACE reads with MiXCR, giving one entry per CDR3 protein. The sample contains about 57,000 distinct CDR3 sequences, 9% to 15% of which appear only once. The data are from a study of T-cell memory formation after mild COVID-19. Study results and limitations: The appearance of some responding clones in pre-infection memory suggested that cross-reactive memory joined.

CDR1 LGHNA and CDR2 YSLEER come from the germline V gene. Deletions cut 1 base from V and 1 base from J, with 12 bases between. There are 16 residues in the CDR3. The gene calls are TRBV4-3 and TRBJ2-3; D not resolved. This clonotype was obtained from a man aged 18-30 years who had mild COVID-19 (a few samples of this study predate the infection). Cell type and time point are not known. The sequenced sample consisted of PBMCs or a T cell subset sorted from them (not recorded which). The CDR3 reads CASSQGDSWGTDTQYF. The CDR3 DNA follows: TGCGCCAGCAGCCAAGGCGACTCATGGGGCACAGATACGCAGTATTTT.